The rows below give T cell receptor beta chains drawn from one sample of a study of cytomegalovirus exposure and HLA in healthy donors. Produced via immunoSEQ multiplex PCR; TCRdb's table is partial and in-frame only. The sample comprises about 130,000 clones, approximately 87% of which are singletons, and around 18% rests with the top ten. The sample consisted of PBMCs. Source of these receptors: a man younger than 30 in good health and CMV-seropositive. CDR3s include the opening cysteine and the closing phenylalanine or tryptophan. D genes are given only for firm matches. Only part of the rows carry a size: once, few, many, or a class if the clone is expanded.

v_gene,j_gene,abundance,d_gene,CDR3nt,CDR3aa
TRBV19,TRBJ2-7,NA,NA,TGTGCCAGTAGTATGAGTGGAGGGTTCTCCTACGAGCAGTACTTC,CASSMSGGFSYEQYF
TRBV19,TRBJ1-2,NA,NA,TGTGCCAGTACGGTCGGGGGATTCGGCTATGGCTACACCTTC,CASTVGGFGYGYTF
TRBV29-1,TRBJ1-5,NA,NA,TGCAGCGTGGGAGGGGACGGTCACAATCAGCCCCAGCATTTT,CSVGGDGHNQPQHF
TRBV7-9,TRBJ1-6,NA,TRBD1,TGTGCCAGCAGCTTATGGGCCGGGACAGGGGTCTCACCCCTCCACTTT,CASSLWAGTGVSPLHF
TRBV27,TRBJ1-4,NA,TRBD1,TGTGCCAGCAGTCGGGACAGCCTTAATGAAAAACTGTTTTTT,CASSRDSLNEKLFF
TRBV5-1,TRBJ1-3,few,NA,TGCGCCAGCAGCTTGGACAGGGTTACTGGAAACACCATATATTTT,CASSLDRVTGNTIYF
TRBV19,TRBJ1-2,NA,NA,TGTGCCAGTACCGAGACAGCCTATGGCTACACCTTC,CASTETAYGYTF
TRBV4-1,TRBJ1-4,NA,NA,TGCGCCAGCAGCCAAGAGGTCGGTGCAACTAATGAAAAACTGTTTTTT,CASSQEVGATNEKLFF
TRBV10-3,TRBJ1-1,NA,NA,TGTGCCATCAGTGAGGAGGGCGGTATGAACACTGAAGCTTTCTTT,CAISEEGGMNTEAFF
TRBV6-6,TRBJ1-5,few,NA,TGTGCCAGCAGAAATACCGGGACAAGCAATCAGCCCCAGCATTTT,CASRNTGTSNQPQHF
TRBV30,TRBJ1-1,NA,NA,TGTGCCTGGAGTCGGGGTGGTGGACCTGAAGCTTTCTTT,CAWSRGGGPEAFF
TRBV4-2,TRBJ1-6,NA,NA,TGTGCCAGCAGCCAAGATCTTAGCTCCCTATTTTCACCCCTCCACTTT,CASSQDLSSLFSPLHF
TRBV14,TRBJ1-3,NA,NA,TGTGCCAGCAGCCTCGACAGCCTTCCTGGAAACACCATATATTTT,CASSLDSLPGNTIYF
TRBV11-3,TRBJ2-1,few,TRBD2,TGTGCCAGCAGCTTGGGGGCGGGGGGCCACAATGAGCAGTTCTTC,CASSLGAGGHNEQFF
TRBV6-5,TRBJ2-1,once,TRBD2,TGTGCCAGCAATCCAGCGGGGGGGCACGAGCAGTTCTTC,CASNPAGGHEQFF
TRBV9,TRBJ2-1,NA,TRBD2,TGTGCCAGCAGCGTAGGAGCGGGGGCCTCCTACAATGAGCAGTTCTTC,CASSVGAGASYNEQFF
TRBV27,TRBJ2-7,NA,NA,TGTGCCAGCAGTTTAAAAGGGCTAGCGTCCTACGAGCAGTACTTC,CASSLKGLASYEQYF
TRBV6-5,TRBJ1-3,once,NA,TGTGCCAGCAGGTGGGACAACGGAAACACCATATATTTT,CASRWDNGNTIYF
TRBV6-1,TRBJ1-1,NA,NA,TGTGCCAGCAATTCGCAGGGCATGAACACTGAAGCTTTCTTT,CASNSQGMNTEAFF
TRBV27,TRBJ1-1,NA,NA,TGTGCCAGCAGTTCCAGCGGGGTTATGAACACTGAAGCTTTCTTT,CASSSSGVMNTEAFF
TRBV5-4,TRBJ1-2,NA,NA,TGTGCCAGCTCCACAGGGTACCCAATCTATGGCTACACCTTC,CASSTGYPIYGYTF
TRBV13,TRBJ1-1,few,NA,TGTGCCAGCAGCTTAGGAGCGGTCGGAAAATGGACTGAAGCTTTCTTT,CASSLGAVGKWTEAFF
TRBV6-5,TRBJ2-7,NA,NA,TGTGCCAGCAGTAGAAAACAGGAATCCGAGCAGTACTTC,CASSRKQESEQYF
TRBV13,TRBJ1-4,few,TRBD1,TGTGCCAGCAGCTTATTCCCCGACAGGGACCCAACTAATGAAAAACTGTTTTTT,CASSLFPDRDPTNEKLFF
TRBV5-1,TRBJ2-7,NA,TRBD1,TGCGCCAGCAGCTTGGATCCAGGGGGTTACAACGAGCAGTACTTC,CASSLDPGGYNEQYF
TRBV5-1,TRBJ2-3,NA,NA,TGCGCCAGCAGCTTGGCGGGGGTTTCTGATACGCAGTATTTT,CASSLAGVSDTQYF
TRBV7-9,TRBJ1-5,NA,TRBD1,TGTGCCAGCAGCTTAGACAGGGGGCTAAATCAGCCCCAGCATTTT,CASSLDRGLNQPQHF
TRBV30,TRBJ2-2,NA,NA,TGTGCCTGGAGTGTATGGGAGGTAGGCGCCGGGGAGCTGTTTTTT,CAWSVWEVGAGELFF
TRBV5-6,TRBJ2-7,NA,NA,TGTGCCAGCAGCATCACGGGCCAAGGGGCCGAGCAGTACTTC,CASSITGQGAEQYF
TRBV19,TRBJ2-7,NA,NA,TGTGCCAGTAGTATGGGCTTTGGACATTCCTACGAGCAGTACTTC,CASSMGFGHSYEQYF
TRBV11-2,TRBJ2-1,once,TRBD1,TGTGCCAGCAGCTTAGATGCAGGGGGTATTAGGGAGCAGTTCTTC,CASSLDAGGIREQFF
TRBV6-1,TRBJ2-7,NA,TRBD1,TGTGCCAGCAGTGAAAGTCGGGACAGGGACTACGAGCAGTACTTC,CASSESRDRDYEQYF
TRBV5-1,TRBJ2-7,few,TRBD1,TGCGCCAGCAGCCCCGGGGACAGCCCCTGGTACTTC,CASSPGDSPWYF
TRBV27,TRBJ2-2,NA,NA,TGTGCCAGCAGTTTCCCTACCGGGGAGCTGTTTTTT,CASSFPTGELFF
TRBV15,TRBJ1-1,NA,TRBD1,TGTGCCACCAGCAGCGACAGGGGGCGGACTGAAGCTTTCTTT,CATSSDRGRTEAFF
TRBV30,TRBJ2-6,NA,TRBD2,TGTGCCCACCCCAAAGCGGGGGGTCACTCTGGGGCCAACGTCCTGACTTTC,CAHPKAGGHSGANVLTF
TRBV7-8,TRBJ1-2,NA,NA,TGTGCCAGCAGCTTAGATCCGGGACATGTAGTAGGGTACTATGGCTACACCTTC,CASSLDPGHVVGYYGYTF
TRBV5-4,TRBJ2-7,NA,NA,TGTGCCAGCAGCTTGACAGGGATCGGCGAGCAGTACTTC,CASSLTGIGEQYF
TRBV5-4,TRBJ2-3,NA,TRBD2,TGTGCCAGCAGCTCGGGAGGGGCGGTGAATACGCAGTATTTT,CASSSGGAVNTQYF
TRBV18,TRBJ1-4,NA,TRBD1,TGTGCCAGCTCACTTCCCGGGACAGGGGTTGAAAAACTGTTTTTT,CASSLPGTGVEKLFF
TRBV5-6,TRBJ2-2,NA,TRBD1,TGTGCCAGCGGACTCCAAGGGGGCAGCGGGGAGCTGTTTTTT,CASGLQGGSGELFF
TRBV7-3,TRBJ1-1,NA,NA,TGTGCCAGCAGCTTAAGAGGCGGGGGCGGTGAAGCTTTCTTT,CASSLRGGGGEAFF
TRBV30,TRBJ2-1,NA,TRBD2,TGTGCCTCGTCGGGACTAGCGGGGGGTGCCAGTGAGCAGTTCTTC,CASSGLAGGASEQFF
TRBV6-6,TRBJ2-3,once,NA,TGTGCCAGCGGGAGCGCAGATACGCAGTATTTT,CASGSADTQYF
TRBV25-1,TRBJ1-2,NA,NA,TGTGCCAGCAGCTACCTTAACTATGGCTACACCTTC,CASSYLNYGYTF
TRBV13,TRBJ2-7,NA,TRBD2,TGCGCCAGCAGCCCGGGGGGGTACGAGCAGTACTTC,CASSPGGYEQYF
TRBV4-2,TRBJ1-5,once,NA,TGTGCCAGCAGCCAAGATTGGGCGGGTCAGCCCCAGCATTTT,CASSQDWAGQPQHF
TRBV25-1,TRBJ1-4,NA,NA,TGTGCCAGCAGTGAGGTAGCGGGGGTATATGAAAAACTGTTTTTT,CASSEVAGVYEKLFF
TRBV7-9,TRBJ2-2,NA,TRBD1,TGTGCCAGCAGCTTGGGGACAGGGGGCATCGGGGAGCTGTTTTTT,CASSLGTGGIGELFF
TRBV4-1,TRBJ2-1,NA,TRBD2,TGCGCCAGCCGCGGGGGGCCGAGCTCCTACAATGAGCAGTTCTTC,CASRGGPSSYNEQFF
TRBV20-1,TRBJ1-1,NA,NA,TGCAGTGCTATTGGCGGTGAAGCTTTCTTT,CSAIGGEAFF
TRBV7-9,TRBJ2-3,NA,NA,TGTGCCAGTAATACTGACACAGATACGCAGTATTTT,CASNTDTDTQYF
TRBV15,TRBJ2-1,NA,NA,TGTGCCACCAGCAGGTTGGGGGCGGGGGCCTTCAATGAGCAGTTCTTC,CATSRLGAGAFNEQFF
TRBV18,TRBJ2-1,NA,TRBD2,TGTGCCAGCTCACCTCCTAGCGGGGGGTCCAATGAGCAGTTCTTC,CASSPPSGGSNEQFF